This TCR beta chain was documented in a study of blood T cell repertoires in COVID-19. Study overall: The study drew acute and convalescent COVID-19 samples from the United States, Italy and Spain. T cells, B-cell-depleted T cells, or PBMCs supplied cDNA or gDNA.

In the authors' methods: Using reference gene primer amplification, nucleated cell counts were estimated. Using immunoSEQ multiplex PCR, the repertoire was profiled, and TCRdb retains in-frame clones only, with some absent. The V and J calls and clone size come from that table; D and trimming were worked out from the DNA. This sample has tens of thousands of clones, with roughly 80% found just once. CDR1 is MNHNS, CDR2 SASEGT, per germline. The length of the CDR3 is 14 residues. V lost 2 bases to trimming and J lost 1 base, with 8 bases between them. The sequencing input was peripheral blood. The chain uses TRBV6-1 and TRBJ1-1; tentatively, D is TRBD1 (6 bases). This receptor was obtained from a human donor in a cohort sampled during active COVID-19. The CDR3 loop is CASSELDRNTEAFF. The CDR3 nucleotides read TGTGCCAGCAGTGAATTGGACAGGAACACTGAAGCTTTCTTT.